These 19 T cell receptor beta chains were all obtained from the same sample, sequenced in a study of immune evolution from preneoplasia to lung adenocarcinoma. The repertoire was sequenced with immunoSEQ multiplex PCR; TCRdb's copy has only in-frame clones and lacks some. Here the sample spans fewer than 2,500 clones, approximately 80% being singletons. What was sequenced was FFPE lung adenocarcinoma in situ tissue. Receptors were obtained from a person between 65 and 79 years old with lung adenocarcinoma.

The sample holds a few counts of this clone. V gene TRBV5-4 combines with J gene TRBJ2-3; D gene unclear. CDR1 SGHNT and CDR2 YYREEE come from the germline V gene (reference sequence). CDR3 length: 14 residues. Deletions cut 5 bases from V and 0 bases from J, with 10 bases between. Written as DNA, the CDR3 is TGTGCCAGCAGTTGGAGCGACAGCACAGATACGCAGTATTTT. Translated: CASSWSDSTDTQYF.

This chain uses TRBV7-6 with TRBJ2-7; 11 bases map to TRBD2. The V gene end was trimmed by 4 bases and the J gene end by 3 bases; junction bases not matched to a gene: 5. The germline CDR1 and CDR2 sequences are SGHVS and FNYEAQ. CDR3 length: 15 residues. The chain's CDR3 is CASSSQLAGVYEQYF. The CDR3 DNA reads TGTGCCAGCAGCTCCCAACTAGCGGGGGTCTACGAGCAGTACTTC.

This clone came up a few times. This chain connects TRBV4-2 to TRBJ2-2; no clear D. CDR1 LGHNA and CDR2 YNFKEQ come from the germline V gene. The CDR3 totals 15 residues. V lost 6 bases to trimming and J lost 4 bases, with 15 bases between them. CDR3 in amino acids: CASRPLGGRTGELFF. DNA for the CDR3: TGTGCCAGCAGACCCCTCGGTGGCCGCACCGGGGAGCTGTTTTTT.

The chain has TRBV28 and TRBJ1-2; perhaps TRBD1 as D (6 bases). Germline V gives CDR1 MDHEN, CDR2 SYDVKM. Between the trimmed V and J ends, which lost 2 bases and 6 bases, there was a span of 13 bases. This CDR3 is built from 14 residues. The CDR3 protein is CASSLNPDSDGYTF. In DNA, the CDR3 is TGTGCCAGCAGTTTAAACCCGGACAGCGATGGCTACACCTTC.

Worth noting for this clone: The sample has other DNA sequences that encode this CDR3 too. The chain recombines TRBV28 with TRBJ2-1; 9 nucleotides align to TRBD2. The germline CDR1 and CDR2 sequences are MDHEN and SYDVKM. This CDR3 comprises 14 residues. V trimming: 7 bases; J trimming: 4 bases; junction bases outside the gene matches: 5. CDR3 nucleotides: TGTGCCAGCATACTGACTAGCGGTTACAATGAGCAGTTCTTC. Protein sequence: CASILTSGYNEQFF.

J is TRBJ2-7 and V is TRBV27; 7 nucleotides match TRBD1. Germline V gives CDR1 MNHEY, CDR2 SMNVEV (reference sequence). V trimming: 5 bases; J trimming: 6 bases; junction bases outside the gene matches: 16. CDR3 length: 16 residues. CDR3 protein: CASSPTTGFFRPEQYF. Here the CDR3 DNA reads TGTGCCAGCAGTCCGACGACAGGGTTTTTTCGCCCCGAGCAGTACTTC.

J is TRBJ2-2 and V is TRBV14, with no clear D. This CDR3 contains 15 residues. From germline, CDR1 is SGHDN and CDR2 FVKESK. The V end lost 1 base, the J end lost 0 bases, and 6 bases lay between the germline ends. CDR3 sequence reads: CASSQGLANTGELFF. The DNA of the CDR3 is TGTGCCAGCAGCCAAGGTCTAGCGAACACCGGGGAGCTGTTTTTT.

Only a few counts were recorded for this clone. This chain uses TRBV28 with TRBJ2-3, with D unresolved. Between the trimmed V and J ends, which lost 2 bases and 1 base, there was a span of 10 bases. Germline CDR1 reads MDHEN; CDR2 reads SYDVKM. The CDR3 length is 15 residues. The CDR3 bases are TGTGCCAGCAGTTTAGTGGCAGGAGGCACAGATACGCAGTATTTT. It is translated as CASSLVAGGTDTQYF.

The chain combines TRBV19 with TRBJ1-1, with D unresolved. This CDR3 comprises 11 residues. Germline V gene lookup returns CDR1 LNHDA and CDR2 SQIVND (reference sequence). V was trimmed by 7 bases and J by 5 bases, leaving 8 bases between them. The CDR3 DNA reads as TGTGCCAGTAATCTGAGGACTGAAGCTTTCTTT. This encodes CASNLRTEAFF.

The rearrangement uses TRBV5-1 and TRBJ2-1; TRBD1 matches 9 bases. From germline, CDR1 is SGHRS and CDR2 YFSETQ. The CDR3 covers 13 residues. V shed 4 bases, J shed 6 bases, and the junction held 2 bases outside the gene matches. The DNA of the CDR3 is TGCGCCAGCAGCGAGGGACAGGGCAATGAGCAGTTCTTC. It yields the protein CASSEGQGNEQFF.

V and J are TRBV10-3 and TRBJ2-1; 8 nucleotides line up with TRBD2. The CDR3 runs 12 residues. The ends lost 7 bases at V and 7 bases at J; junction bases unmatched: 3. Germline V gives CDR1 ENHRY, CDR2 SYGVKD. The CDR3 bases are TGTGCCATCAAACGGGAGGGGAATGAGCAGTTCTTC. As protein: CAIKREGNEQFF.

The chain recombines TRBV5-4 with TRBJ2-3; a possible D gene is TRBD2 (7 bases). Germline CDR1 SGHNT, CDR2 YYREEE (reference sequence). The CDR3 sequence is 16 residues long. With 0 bases removed from V and 1 base from J, the gap between germline ends came to 12 bases. CDR3 residues: CASSLGGGGGTDTQYF. The CDR3 DNA reads as TGTGCCAGCAGCTTGGGCGGGGGCGGGGGCACAGATACGCAGTATTTT.

The rearrangement links TRBV10-3 to TRBJ2-1; D is unresolved. CDR3 length: 16 amino acids. V lost 2 bases to trimming and J lost 2 bases, with 13 bases between them. Germline CDR1 reads ENHRY; CDR2 reads SYGVKD. CDR3 sequence reads: CAISEPTESTYNEQFF. CDR3 nucleotides: TGTGCCATCAGTGAGCCCACGGAATCTACCTACAATGAGCAGTTCTTC.

CDR3 sequence: CASSVGSRNTGELFF. The CDR3 DNA sequence: TGTGCCAGCAGCGTAGGAAGCAGAAACACCGGGGAGCTGTTTTTT. J is TRBJ2-2 and V is TRBV9; no definite D call. Germline V gene sequence: CDR1 SGDLS, CDR2 YYNGEE. V was clipped by 0 bases and J by 2 bases, with 8 bases between them. This CDR3 contains 15 residues.

J is TRBJ1-3 and V is TRBV28; 7 bases are a match to TRBD1. Germline values: CDR1 MDHEN, CDR2 SYDVKM. The CDR3 has 14 amino acids. V trimming: 7 bases; J trimming: 4 bases; junction bases outside the gene matches: 7. The DNA of the CDR3 is TGTGCCAGCACCGATACAGGGGCCGGAAACACCATATATTTT. The encoded protein is CASTDTGAGNTIYF.

The gene calls are TRBV7-2 and TRBJ1-2; TRBD1 matches at 8 bases. In germline, CDR1 is SGHTA, CDR2 FQGNSA. The length of the CDR3 is 15 residues. With 0 bases clipped from V and 2 bases from J, the junction kept 2 bases outside the gene matches. The CDR3, as DNA: TGTGCCAGCAGCTTAGCTTGGACAGGGAACTATGGCTACACCTTC. Translated, it gives CASSLAWTGNYGYTF. The entire variable domain, with the rest obtained from reference TRBV7-2 and TRBJ1-2, is as follows: GAGVSQSPSNKVTEKGKDVELRCDPISGHTALYWYRQSLGQGLEFLIYFQGNSAPDKSGLPSDRFSAERTGGSVSTLTIQRTQQEDSAVYLCASSLAWTGNYGYTFGSGTRLTVV.

The chain has TRBV4-1 and TRBJ1-4; TRBD1 matches at 7 bases. The CDR3 sequence is 15 residues long. CDR1 MGHRA and CDR2 YSYEKL come from the germline V gene. V lost 4 bases, J lost 0 bases, and 2 bases stayed unmatched. DNA of the CDR3: TGCGCCAGCAGCCGTACAGGGGCAACTAATGAAAAACTGTTTTTT. It is translated as CASSRTGATNEKLFF.

The chain couples TRBV6-5 to TRBJ1-4; 7 bases align to TRBD1. CDR1 and CDR2 (germline): MNHEY, SVGAGI. The CDR3 has 15 residues. The junction had 9 bases not matched to a gene; V was cut back by 2 bases and J by 9 bases. The CDR3 coding sequence is TGTGCCAGCAGTTACAACACAGGGGCGGGGAAAAAACTGTTTTTT. Protein: CASSYNTGAGKKLFF.

CDR3 region: CASSFKNTEAFF. The CDR3 bases are TGTGCCAGCAGTTTTAAGAACACTGAAGCTTTCTTT. This rearrangement joins TRBV6-1 to TRBJ1-1; unclear D gene. This CDR3 comprises 12 residues. With 5 bases removed from V and 1 base from J, the gap between germline ends came to 5 bases. CDR1 MNHNS and CDR2 SASEGT come from the germline V gene.